Below, 32 T cell receptor beta chains from the same sample are listed, as sequenced in a study of blood T cell repertoires in COVID-19. Sequenced by immunoSEQ multiplex PCR; TCRdb stores in-frame clones only, minus some. The sample lists approximately 94,000 clones; 80% to 90% were seen once. The sample taken for sequencing was peripheral blood. These receptors were taken from a man aged 60 to 75 with acute or convalescent COVID-19.

The chain combines TRBV19 with TRBJ2-3, with D maybe TRBD2 (5 bases). Germline assignment: CDR1 LNHDA and CDR2 SQIVND (reference sequence). This CDR3 spans 15 amino acids. V lost 3 bases to trimming and J lost 2 bases, with 12 bases between them. The DNA for the CDR3 is TGTGCCAGTAGTATCCCGAGCGGAACCACAGATACGCAGTATTTT. Its translation is CASSIPSGTTDTQYF.

The rearrangement links TRBV15 to TRBJ2-3; D is possibly TRBD2 (6 bases). The CDR3 consists of 18 residues. Trimming took off 3 bases at V and 0 bases at J, with 19 bases between the two ends. Germline V lookup: CDR1 LNHNV, CDR2 YYDKDF (reference sequence). DNA of the CDR3: TGTGCCACCAGCAGGGGACTTGAGCCGGGGACTAGCACAGATACGCAGTATTTT. Translation gives CATSRGLEPGTSTDTQYF. The variable domain in full, with the rest retrieved from reference TRBV15 and TRBJ2-3, is DAMVIQNPRYQVTQFGKPVTLSCSQTLNHNVMYWYQQKSSQAPKLLFHYYDKDFNNEADTPDNFQSRRPNTSFCFLDIRSPGLGDTAMYLCATSRGLEPGTSTDTQYFGPGTRLTVL.

V gene TRBV6-2 or TRBV6-3 combines with J gene TRBJ1-1; TRBD1 agrees at 8 bases. This CDR3 region has 15 residues. CDR1 and CDR2 from the germline V gene are MNHEY and SVGEGT. Trimming took 1 base from V and 2 from J; bases not matched to a gene: 3. The CDR3 here is CASSYFGQGNTEAFF. The CDR3 region has the DNA TGTGCCAGCAGTTACTTCGGACAGGGTAACACTGAAGCTTTCTTT.

V and J are TRBV6-5 and TRBJ2-7, with a possible D match to TRBD1 (6 bases). In germline, CDR1 is MNHEY, CDR2 SVGAGI. The V end was cut by 7 bases, the J end by 1 base, with 8 bases between. CDR3 length equals 12 residues. The CDR3 DNA is TGTGCCAGCATAGGACAGTCCTACGAGCAGTACGTC. Amino acid sequence: CASIGQSYEQYV.

The chain couples TRBV18 to TRBJ1-5, with D possibly TRBD1 on 6 matching bases. Germline V lookup: CDR1 KGHSH, CDR2 LQKENI. V was trimmed by 4 bases and J by 3 bases, leaving 10 bases between them. CDR3 length: 14 residues. CDR3 protein: CASSQSGDNQPQHF. In nucleotides, the CDR3 is TGTGCCAGCTCACAATCAGGGGACAATCAGCCCCAGCATTTT.

The J gene is TRBJ1-3, the V gene TRBV6-5; D is perhaps TRBD1 (5 bases). The ends were cut back, 6 bases at V and 1 base at J, with 13 bases in the middle. The CDR3 is 15 residues long. The germline CDR1 and CDR2 sequences are MNHEY and SVGAGI. The chain's CDR3 is CASRRGLSSGNTIYF. CDR3 nucleotide sequence: TGTGCCAGCAGAAGGGGACTTTCATCTGGAAACACCATATATTTT.

The count of this clone is one. The chain combines TRBV18 with TRBJ2-1; D unresolved. Germline-derived CDR1 and CDR2 are KGHSH and LQKENI. CDR3 length: 12 residues. Deletions cut 6 bases from V and 9 bases from J, with 12 bases between. The DNA for the CDR3 is TGTGCCAGCTCTCATCAAATCGGTGAGCAGTTCTTC. Residues: CASSHQIGEQFF.

Remarks on this clone: This sample also contains other DNA sequences that code for the same CDR3. The chain couples TRBV5-8 to TRBJ2-7, with a possible D match to TRBD2 (7 bases). Germline V gives CDR1 SGHTS, CDR2 YDEGEE. This CDR3 has 17 residues. The V end was cut by 4 bases, the J end by 0 bases, with 20 bases between. The CDR3 sequence is CASSLRGRGGASYEQYF. CDR3 DNA sequence: TGTGCCAGCAGCCTCCGGGGTAGGGGGGGCGCCTCCTACGAGCAGTACTTC.

This sequence joins TRBV5-1 and TRBJ2-2; 7 bases agree with TRBD2. The germline gives CDR1 SGHRS, CDR2 YFSETQ. The CDR3 consists of 16 residues. The V segment lost 0 bases and the J segment 3 bases; nucleotides outside the gene matches: 5. CDR3 amino acids: CASSLAFRGDTGELFF. CDR3 nucleotide sequence: TGCGCCAGCAGCTTGGCCTTCCGGGGGGACACCGGGGAGCTGTTTTTT.

This chain uses TRBV6-2 or TRBV6-3 with TRBJ2-2, with 7 bases matching TRBD1. Germline V gives CDR1 MNHEY, CDR2 SVGEGT. This CDR3 has 16 amino acids. V dropped 4 bases and J dropped 0; count of bases not matched to a gene: 5. CDR3 loop: CASSFLGTANTGELFF. CDR3 in DNA: TGTGCCAGCAGTTTCTTAGGGACAGCGAACACCGGGGAGCTGTTTTTT.

The chain has TRBV28 and TRBJ1-5; D call uncertain. The CDR3 runs 15 residues. Trimming removed 4 bases at V and 4 bases at J, with 14 bases between. Germline V gene sequence: CDR1 MDHEN, CDR2 SYDVKM. The CDR3 region is CASSSGNGRNQPQHF. DNA of the CDR3: TGTGCCAGCAGTTCCGGGAACGGACGGAATCAGCCCCAGCATTTT. Full variable domain (outside the CDR3, taken from reference TRBV28 and TRBJ1-5): DVKVTQSSRYLVKRTGEKVFLECVQDMDHENMFWYRQDPGLGLRLIYFSYDVKMKEKGDIPEGYSVSREKKERFSLILESASTNQTSMYLCASSSGNGRNQPQHFGDGTRLSIL.

This chain links TRBV19 with TRBJ1-6, with unresolved D. Germline CDR1 reads LNHDA; CDR2 reads SQIVND (reference sequence). CDR3 length equals 12 residues. V gave up 5 bases and J gave up 7 bases, with 6 bases separating them. DNA of the CDR3: TGTGCCAGTAGTCATCTAAATTCACCCCTCCACTTT. Amino acids: CASSHLNSPLHF.

This clone showed up just once. The chain joins TRBV14 to TRBJ1-1; D unresolved. Trimming took off 3 bases at V and 3 bases at J, with 8 bases between the two ends. Germline V gives CDR1 SGHDN, CDR2 FVKESK. CDR3 length: 13 amino acids. DNA of the CDR3: TGTGCCAGCAGCCAGTCGTTGTACACTGAAGCTTTCTTT. It codes for CASSQSLYTEAFF.

This clone was seen only a few times. The V call is TRBV13, the J call TRBJ1-1, with a weak D call TRBD1 (6 bases). The CDR3 extends over 15 amino acids. Trimming stripped 0 bases from V and 0 bases from J, with 8 bases between. Germline-derived CDR1 and CDR2 are PRHDT and FYEKMQ (reference sequence). The CDR3 here is CASSLGGTLNTEAFF. The CDR3 region has the DNA TGTGCCAGCAGCTTAGGTGGGACACTGAACACTGAAGCTTTCTTT.

The rearrangement links TRBV28 to TRBJ2-3; no reliable D call. The CDR3 is made up of 15 amino acids. Germline loops: CDR1 MDHEN, CDR2 SYDVKM. The germline V and J ends were trimmed by 6 bases and 1 base, with 14 bases remaining between them. Here the CDR3 DNA reads TGTGCCAGCAGACCCCCAGGCACGGGCACAGATACGCAGTATTTT. It yields the protein CASRPPGTGTDTQYF.

This clone was counted only a few times. The chain uses TRBV16 and TRBJ1-1, with D possibly TRBD1 on 5 matching bases. Germline V gene data show CDR1 as KGHSY and CDR2 as FQNENV. The CDR3 is made up of 12 amino acids. V lost 5 bases to trimming and J lost 8 bases, with 12 bases between them. This CDR3 is CASSWGGLEAFF. CDR3 sequence (DNA): TGTGCCAGCAGCTGGGGGGGATTGGAAGCTTTCTTT.

The V and J genes are TRBV29-1 and TRBJ2-1, with 7 positions matching TRBD1. Germline CDR1 and CDR2: SQVTM and ANQGSEA. The CDR3 length is 17 residues. The junction had 20 bases not matched to a gene; V was cut back by 3 bases and J by 9 bases. In DNA, the CDR3 is TGCAGCGTTGATCTCGGGCACTTAGGGGGCTCTAGGACTGAGCAGTTCTTC. This sequence encodes CSVDLGHLGGSRTEQFF.

This clone was observed a handful of times. The rearrangement uses TRBV19 and TRBJ2-2; D is perhaps TRBD1 (5 bases). Germline V gives CDR1 LNHDA, CDR2 SQIVND (reference sequence). The ends were cut back, 2 bases at V and 4 bases at J, with 8 bases in the middle. The CDR3 runs to 14 residues. CDR3 sequence: CASSIQGPTGELFF. CDR3 nucleotide sequence: TGTGCCAGTAGTATACAGGGCCCCACCGGGGAGCTGTTTTTT.

This chain uses TRBV11-2 with TRBJ1-1; 10 bases agree with TRBD1. The CDR3 totals 15 residues. Germline CDR1 SGHAT, CDR2 FQNNGV. Trimming removed 1 base from V and 2 bases from J; junction bases left unmatched: 1. CDR3 sequence (DNA): TGTGCCAGCAGCTTAGGGACAGGGGGAAACACTGAAGCTTTCTTT. This gives the protein CASSLGTGGNTEAFF.

The genes are TRBV15 and TRBJ1-6; 7 bases are shared with TRBD1. This CDR3 is 16 amino acids long. V gave up 0 bases and J gave up 6 bases; unmatched junction bases: 5. CDR1 is LNHNV, CDR2 YYDKDF, per germline (reference sequence). CDR3 protein: CATSRERQGSNSPLHF. The CDR3, as DNA: TGTGCCACCAGCAGAGAACGACAGGGTAGTAATTCACCCCTCCACTTT. The whole variable domain, filled in from reference TRBV15 and TRBJ1-6, reads DAMVIQNPRYQVTQFGKPVTLSCSQTLNHNVMYWYQQKSSQAPKLLFHYYDKDFNNEADTPDNFQSRRPNTSFCFLDIRSPGLGDTAMYLCATSRERQGSNSPLHFGNGTRLTVT.

This chain uses TRBV28 with TRBJ2-2, with 8 nucleotides matching TRBD1. CDR1 is MDHEN, CDR2 SYDVKM, per germline. Trimming took 7 bases from V and 2 from J; bases not matched to a gene: 15. There are 18 residues in the CDR3. CDR3 nucleotide sequence: TGTGCCAGCAAGACCGGACAGGGTCGTGGGGTAAACACCGGGGAGCTGTTTTTT. Translated: CASKTGQGRGVNTGELFF.

CDR3 loop: CASSPNRGQRNSGANVLTF. The CDR3 DNA sequence: TGTGCCAGCTCACCAAATAGAGGACAGCGAAACTCTGGGGCCAACGTCCTGACTTTC. J is TRBJ2-6 and V is TRBV18; D may be TRBD1 (6 bases). CDR3 length: 19 residues. CDR1 and CDR2 (germline): KGHSH, LQKENI. Trimming cost V 2 bases and J 0 bases, with 17 bases left between them.

On this clone itself: Different DNA sequences within this sample yield the same CDR3. This sequence joins TRBV18 and TRBJ1-1; no firm D call. The V gene's germline CDR1 is KGHSH and CDR2 LQKENI. The CDR3 loop spans 13 amino acids. V shed 3 bases and J shed 2 bases, with 7 bases lying between them. In DNA, the CDR3 is TGTGCCAGCTCACCGGGAGGTAACACTGAAGCTTTCTTT. It codes for CASSPGGNTEAFF. Combining the CDR3 with reference TRBV18 and TRBJ1-1 gives the whole variable domain NAGVMQNPRHLVRRRGQEARLRCSPMKGHSHVYWYRQLPEEGLKFMVYLQKENIIDESGMPKERFSAEFPKEGPSILRIQQVVRGDSAAYFCASSPGGNTEAFFGQGTRLTVV.

The chain is built from TRBV5-1 and TRBJ1-1; 8 bases fit TRBD1. This CDR3 is built from 15 residues. V lost 0 bases, J lost 6 bases, and 7 bases stayed unmatched. From germline, CDR1 is SGHRS and CDR2 YFSETQ. The CDR3 sequence: CASSLGRGPYAEAFF. The CDR3 DNA reads TGCGCCAGCAGCTTGGGCAGGGGGCCGTACGCTGAAGCTTTCTTT.

The rearrangement links TRBV2 to TRBJ1-6, with 8 bases identical to TRBD1. The CDR3 runs 16 residues. CDR1 is SNHLY, CDR2 FYNNEI, per germline. V lost 1 base to trimming and J lost 4 bases; unmatched junction nucleotides: 3. CDR3 region: CASSEGDRFYNSPLHF. The DNA of the CDR3 is TGTGCCAGCAGTGAAGGGGACAGGTTTTATAATTCACCCCTCCACTTT. The full variable domain, rest sourced from reference TRBV2 and TRBJ1-6, is EPEVTQTPSHQVTQMGQEVILRCVPISNHLYFYWYRQILGQKVEFLVSFYNNEISEKSEIFDDQFSVERPDGSNFTLKIRSTKLEDSAMYFCASSEGDRFYNSPLHFGNGTRLTVT.

V is TRBV7-9 and J is TRBJ1-2, with D possibly being TRBD1 (6 bases). The V gene's germline CDR1 is SEHNR and CDR2 FQNEAQ (reference sequence). The V end was cut by 4 bases, the J end by 4 bases, with 10 bases between. CDR3 length: 13 residues. CDR3 nucleotide sequence: TGTGCCAGCAGCTCTGACAGGCTCTATGGCTACACCTTC. Encoded protein: CASSSDRLYGYTF.

The chain couples TRBV4-1 to TRBJ1-2; D is perhaps TRBD1 (5 bases). Trimming removed 3 bases from V and 5 bases from J, with 13 bases in between. This CDR3 is built from 14 residues. Germline CDR1 MGHRA, CDR2 YSYEKL. CDR3: CASSQGGGGYGYTF. The CDR3 DNA reads as TGCGCCAGCAGCCAGGGCGGGGGAGGATATGGCTACACCTTC.

The V gene is TRBV19, the J gene TRBJ2-1, with D possibly being TRBD1 (5 bases). V lost 6 bases and J lost 7, with 7 bases in between. CDR3 length: 11 residues. CDR1 is LNHDA and CDR2 is SQIVND in the germline V gene (reference sequence). The CDR3 DNA is TGTGCCAGTAGAGGGGTAAATGAGCAGTTCTTC. Translated, it gives CASRGVNEQFF.

The rearrangement joins TRBV27 to TRBJ2-5; 10 bases are shared with TRBD1. This CDR3 has 15 amino acids. CDR1 MNHEY and CDR2 SMNVEV come from the germline V gene (reference sequence). The junction had 6 bases not matched to a gene; V was cut back by 4 bases and J by 4 bases. CDR3 protein: CASSWGQGRGETQYF. Written as DNA, the CDR3 is TGTGCCAGCAGTTGGGGACAGGGGAGAGGAGAGACCCAGTACTTC.

V usage is TRBV6-5 and J usage is TRBJ2-1; weak D call: TRBD1 (6 bases). From germline, CDR1 is MNHEY and CDR2 SVGAGI. The CDR3 length is 11 residues. V shed 7 bases and J shed 10 bases, with 11 bases lying between them. The CDR3 region has the DNA TGTGCCAGCACCAACACAGGGGAGCAGTTCTTC. Translation: CASTNTGEQFF.

The gene calls are TRBV9 and TRBJ1-2, with D possibly TRBD1 on 6 matching bases. Per germline, CDR1 SGDLS and CDR2 YYNGEE. V lost 2 bases, J lost 4 bases, and 9 bases lay in between. The CDR3 contains 13 residues. CDR3 in DNA: TGTGCCAGCAGCGTGGGGGCAAGCTATGGCTACACCTTC. It specifies CASSVGASYGYTF.

The chain has TRBV6-6 and TRBJ1-1, with TRBD1 matching over 7 bases. The germline V gene encodes CDR1 MNHNY and CDR2 SVGAGI (reference sequence). CDR3 size: 14 residues. The trim removed 5 bases at V and 1 base at J, leaving 4 bases unmatched. The DNA for the CDR3 is TGTGCCAGCAGTACAGGGGCCAGGAACACTGAAGCTTTCTTT. This sequence encodes CASSTGARNTEAFF.